Many counts were recorded for the clone carrying this T cell receptor beta chain. The antigen is unknown. The record originates from a study of T cells in Graves' hyperthyroidism and ophthalmopathy. Broader study findings: Blood also contained most expanded thyroid clonotypes above 0.001.

Duration under 3 months, a NOSPECS grade of at least 4, and a Clinical Activity Score of at least 3 characterized the ophthalmopathy patients. Template material for amplifying TCR beta CDR3 regions consisted of RNA transcripts. First-round RT-PCR targeting the TCR CDR3 was performed with the HTBI primer set. Using its own MiXCR run on the multiplex PCR reads, TCRdb lists one record per CDR3 protein. Of a few hundred thousand distinct CDR3 sequences listed, roughly 22% were seen once; the top ten hold about half. Germline-derived CDR1 and CDR2 are MDHEN and SYDVKM. The CDR3 length is 16 residues. With 6 bases removed from V and 8 bases from J, the gap between germline ends came to 23 bases.

The receptor was isolated from a woman in her seventies with Graves' ophthalmopathy. The chain recombines TRBV28 with TRBJ1-5; tentatively, D is TRBD1 (5 bases). The source material was blood. CDR3 sequence (DNA): TGTGCCAGCAGACTTCAACCGGGACGGGGGGTTAAGCCCCAGCATTTT. Protein product: CASRLQPGRGVKPQHF.